This is a list of T cell receptor beta chains from one sample in a study of early T cells in non-severe SARS-CoV-2 infection. Using its own MiXCR run on the 5' RACE reads, TCRdb lists one record per CDR3 protein. The table has around 61,000 distinct CDR3 sequences, about 15% seen once; the top ten hold 4.1%. The sample in question was whole blood, obtained at baseline. Receptors originate from an adult who was a healthcare worker with PCR-confirmed SARS-CoV-2 infection or an uninfected control (not recorded which). The CDR3 runs from the conserved cysteine through the conserved F or W. The D gene is left open where the match is weak. Clone size is shown for a subset of rows, as once, few, many or a class of expanded clone.

D gene: .; clone size: .; J gene: TRBJ2-4; V gene: TRBV7-3; CDR3 protein: CASSFQGGDNIQYF; CDR3 DNA: TGTGCCAGCAGCTTTCAGGGGGGAGACAACATTCAGTACTTC
D gene: TRBD2; clone size: few; J gene: TRBJ2-2; V gene: TRBV28; CDR3 protein: CASSHGAGAGTGELFF; CDR3 DNA: TGTGCCAGCAGTCACGGGGCGGGAGCAGGCACCGGGGAGCTGTTTTTT
D gene: TRBD2; clone size: few; J gene: TRBJ2-3; V gene: TRBV20-1; CDR3 protein: CSARAPELAGVDTQYF; CDR3 DNA: TGCAGTGCTAGAGCTCCAGAACTAGCGGGAGTTGATACGCAGTATTTT
D gene: .; clone size: .; J gene: TRBJ2-1; V gene: TRBV20-1; CDR3 protein: CSARGPQLANNEQFF; CDR3 DNA: TGCAGTGCTAGAGGACCCCAACTAGCTAACAATGAGCAGTTCTTC
D gene: .; clone size: few; J gene: TRBJ2-1; V gene: TRBV7-3; CDR3 protein: CASSRDSYNEQFF; CDR3 DNA: TGTGCCAGCTCTCGTGACTCCTACAATGAGCAGTTCTTC
D gene: .; clone size: many; J gene: TRBJ2-3; V gene: TRBV3-1; CDR3 protein: CASSHQGLAPADTQYF; CDR3 DNA: TGTGCCAGCAGCCACCAGGGGCTTGCCCCCGCAGATACGCAGTATTTT
D gene: .; clone size: few; J gene: TRBJ1-1; V gene: TRBV19; CDR3 protein: CASSIMWANTEAFF; CDR3 DNA: TGTGCCAGTAGTATAATGTGGGCTAACACTGAAGCTTTCTTT
D gene: .; clone size: .; J gene: TRBJ1-2; V gene: TRBV12-3/TRBV12-4; CDR3 protein: CASSLIIEHGYTF; CDR3 DNA: TGTGCCAGCAGTTTAATCATCGAGCACGGCTACACCTTC
D gene: TRBD2; clone size: .; J gene: TRBJ2-5; V gene: TRBV5-8; CDR3 protein: CASSFDRLAGMETQYF; CDR3 DNA: TGTGCCAGCAGCTTTGATAGGCTAGCGGGAATGGAGACCCAGTACTTC
D gene: .; clone size: few; J gene: TRBJ2-7; V gene: TRBV18; CDR3 protein: CASSPEELALEQYF; CDR3 DNA: TGTGCCAGCTCACCAGAGGAGCTAGCCCTCGAGCAGTACTTC
D gene: TRBD1; clone size: many; J gene: TRBJ2-7; V gene: TRBV3-1; CDR3 protein: CASRRQGHGLYEQYF; CDR3 DNA: TGTGCCAGCAGACGACAGGGACACGGACTCTACGAGCAGTACTTC
D gene: .; clone size: .; J gene: TRBJ2-7; V gene: TRBV12-3/TRBV12-4; CDR3 protein: CASSGTGSSSYEQYF; CDR3 DNA: TGTGCCAGCAGTGGCACCGGGTCTAGCTCCTACGAGCAGTACTTC
D gene: TRBD1; clone size: few; J gene: TRBJ1-5; V gene: TRBV3-1; CDR3 protein: CASSRTGDQPQHF; CDR3 DNA: TGTGCCAGCTCTCGAACAGGGGATCAGCCCCAGCATTTT
D gene: .; clone size: .; J gene: TRBJ2-7; V gene: TRBV5-1; CDR3 protein: CASSIGTAYEQYF; CDR3 DNA: TGCGCCAGCAGCATCGGGACCGCCTACGAGCAGTACTTC
D gene: .; clone size: many; J gene: TRBJ1-4; V gene: TRBV28; CDR3 protein: CASTLGGGEKLFF; CDR3 DNA: TGTGCCAGCACCCTAGGGGGGGGTGAAAAACTGTTTTTT
D gene: .; clone size: .; J gene: TRBJ2-2; V gene: TRBV30; CDR3 protein: CAWSGITGELFF; CDR3 DNA: TGTGCCTGGAGTGGCATCACCGGGGAGCTGTTTTTT
D gene: .; clone size: few; J gene: TRBJ1-1; V gene: TRBV5-1; CDR3 protein: CASSLAGSEAFF; CDR3 DNA: TGCGCCAGCAGCTTGGCCGGGTCTGAAGCTTTCTTT
D gene: .; clone size: many; J gene: TRBJ2-2; V gene: TRBV5-4; CDR3 protein: CASSPPGPRGELFF; CDR3 DNA: TGTGCCAGCAGCCCTCCGGGACCCAGGGGGGAGCTGTTTTTT
D gene: .; clone size: .; J gene: TRBJ2-7; V gene: TRBV3-1; CDR3 protein: CASSQGGFHEQYF; CDR3 DNA: TGTGCCAGCAGCCAAGGAGGGTTCCACGAGCAGTACTTC
D gene: .; clone size: .; J gene: TRBJ2-2; V gene: TRBV2; CDR3 protein: CASSTVRNTGELFF; CDR3 DNA: TGTGCCAGCAGTACGGTCAGAAACACCGGGGAGCTGTTTTTT
D gene: .; clone size: few; J gene: TRBJ2-7; V gene: TRBV4-1; CDR3 protein: CASSQERTPSYEQYF; CDR3 DNA: TGCGCCAGCAGCCAAGAGCGGACACCTTCCTACGAGCAGTACTTC
D gene: TRBD2; clone size: many; J gene: TRBJ2-1; V gene: TRBV6-6; CDR3 protein: CASSFQTSRRYEQFF; CDR3 DNA: TGTGCCAGCAGTTTCCAGACTAGCAGGAGGTATGAGCAGTTCTTC
D gene: .; clone size: many; J gene: TRBJ2-5; V gene: TRBV3-1; CDR3 protein: CASSQSKETQYF; CDR3 DNA: TGTGCCAGCAGCCAATCAAAGGAGACCCAGTACTTC
D gene: .; clone size: few; J gene: TRBJ2-7; V gene: TRBV15; CDR3 protein: CATIPGHLYEQYF; CDR3 DNA: TGTGCCACCATCCCGGGACACCTCTACGAGCAGTACTTC
D gene: .; clone size: .; J gene: TRBJ1-3; V gene: TRBV10-2; CDR3 protein: CASSEGGDTIYF; CDR3 DNA: TGCGCCAGCAGTGAGGGGGGGGACACCATATATTTT
D gene: TRBD2; clone size: few; J gene: TRBJ2-7; V gene: TRBV20-1; CDR3 protein: CSARAQLSGRPYEQYF; CDR3 DNA: TGCAGTGCTAGAGCCCAACTTAGCGGGAGACCCTACGAGCAGTACTTC
D gene: .; clone size: .; J gene: TRBJ2-1; V gene: TRBV3-1; CDR3 protein: CASSPTPDNEQFF; CDR3 DNA: TGTGCCAGCAGCCCCACACCGGACAATGAGCAGTTCTTC
D gene: TRBD1; clone size: once; J gene: TRBJ1-3; V gene: TRBV12-3/TRBV12-4; CDR3 protein: CASSPAGTAGNTIYF; CDR3 DNA: TGTGCCAGCAGTCCGGCCGGGACAGCTGGAAACACCATATATTTT
D gene: .; clone size: many; J gene: TRBJ2-1; V gene: TRBV20-1; CDR3 protein: CTAVGGSHNEQFF; CDR3 DNA: TGCACGGCAGTGGGGGGTAGCCACAATGAGCAGTTCTTC
D gene: .; clone size: many; J gene: TRBJ1-4; V gene: TRBV20-1; CDR3 protein: CSARDLGKQATNEKLFF; CDR3 DNA: TGCAGTGCTAGAGATTTGGGGAAGCAGGCAACTAATGAAAAACTGTTTTTT
D gene: .; clone size: .; J gene: TRBJ2-7; V gene: TRBV7-6; CDR3 protein: CASSLAGDYEQYF; CDR3 DNA: TGTGCCAGCAGCTTAGCGGGAGACTACGAGCAGTACTTC
D gene: TRBD2; clone size: many; J gene: TRBJ2-1; V gene: TRBV20-1; CDR3 protein: CSARDQAGVYNEQFF; CDR3 DNA: TGCAGTGCTAGAGATCAAGCGGGGGTCTACAATGAGCAGTTCTTC
D gene: .; clone size: .; J gene: TRBJ1-6; V gene: TRBV7-2; CDR3 protein: CASSKVVQVNSPLHF; CDR3 DNA: TGTGCCAGCAGCAAAGTCGTACAGGTTAATTCACCCCTCCACTTT
D gene: TRBD1; clone size: many; J gene: TRBJ2-3; V gene: TRBV30; CDR3 protein: CAWSRGGADTQYF; CDR3 DNA: TGTGCCTGGAGTCGAGGGGGCGCGGATACGCAGTATTTT
D gene: TRBD1; clone size: few; J gene: TRBJ2-1; V gene: TRBV6-5; CDR3 protein: CASSYYYPGQSSYNEQFF; CDR3 DNA: TGTGCCAGCAGTTACTATTATCCGGGACAGAGCTCCTACAATGAGCAGTTCTTC
D gene: TRBD2; clone size: .; J gene: TRBJ2-1; V gene: TRBV28; CDR3 protein: CASSSAGTSANEQFF; CDR3 DNA: TGTGCCAGCAGTTCCGCCGGGACTAGCGCCAATGAGCAGTTCTTC
D gene: .; clone size: .; J gene: TRBJ2-7; V gene: TRBV5-1; CDR3 protein: CASSPGEPYEQYF; CDR3 DNA: TGCGCCAGCAGCCCGGGGGAACCTTACGAGCAGTACTTC
D gene: .; clone size: .; J gene: TRBJ2-7; V gene: TRBV6-6; CDR3 protein: CASSYSIPREITSGYEQYF; CDR3 DNA: TGTGCCAGCAGTTACTCGATACCCCGAGAGATTACGTCGGGCTACGAGCAGTACTTC
D gene: .; clone size: many; J gene: TRBJ1-2; V gene: TRBV28; CDR3 protein: CASTPDSYGYTF; CDR3 DNA: TGTGCCAGCACTCCGGACAGCTATGGCTACACCTTC
D gene: .; clone size: .; J gene: TRBJ2-2; V gene: TRBV5-1; CDR3 protein: CASSSSPDGSNTGELFF; CDR3 DNA: TGCGCCAGCAGCTCATCTCCGGACGGTTCGAACACCGGGGAGCTGTTTTTT
D gene: TRBD1; clone size: .; J gene: TRBJ2-1; V gene: TRBV27; CDR3 protein: CASSFPGQGRSYNEQFF; CDR3 DNA: TGTGCCAGCAGTTTCCCCGGACAGGGACGCTCCTACAATGAGCAGTTCTTC
D gene: TRBD2; clone size: many; J gene: TRBJ2-3; V gene: TRBV20-1; CDR3 protein: CSARSGLATDTQYF; CDR3 DNA: TGCAGTGCTAGATCCGGACTAGCCACAGATACGCAGTATTTT
D gene: TRBD1; clone size: .; J gene: TRBJ1-1; V gene: TRBV29-1; CDR3 protein: CSVDRGRTEAFF; CDR3 DNA: TGCAGCGTGGACAGGGGCCGCACTGAAGCTTTCTTT
D gene: .; clone size: few; J gene: TRBJ2-1; V gene: TRBV20-1; CDR3 protein: CSARVGTASSYNEQFF; CDR3 DNA: TGCAGTGCTAGAGTTGGGACTGCGAGCTCCTACAATGAGCAGTTCTTC
D gene: .; clone size: many; J gene: TRBJ1-2; V gene: TRBV7-9; CDR3 protein: CASSSYPRDRDGYTF; CDR3 DNA: TGTGCCAGCAGCAGTTACCCCAGGGATCGCGATGGCTACACCTTC
D gene: .; clone size: few; J gene: TRBJ2-7; V gene: TRBV30; CDR3 protein: CAWSVGLREQYF; CDR3 DNA: TGTGCCTGGAGTGTAGGCCTTAGGGAGCAGTACTTC
D gene: TRBD1; clone size: few; J gene: TRBJ2-7; V gene: TRBV19; CDR3 protein: CASSMVGGGYEQYF; CDR3 DNA: TGTGCCAGTAGTATGGTAGGGGGCGGCTACGAGCAGTACTTC
D gene: .; clone size: few; J gene: TRBJ1-1; V gene: TRBV6-5; CDR3 protein: CASSRLRNTEAFF; CDR3 DNA: TGTGCCAGCAGTCGACTCAGAAACACTGAAGCTTTCTTT
D gene: .; clone size: few; J gene: TRBJ1-2; V gene: TRBV18; CDR3 protein: CASSVTEDYGYTF; CDR3 DNA: TGTGCCAGCTCAGTCACAGAGGACTATGGCTACACCTTC
D gene: .; clone size: many; J gene: TRBJ2-3; V gene: TRBV6-1; CDR3 protein: CASRPEGGASTDTQYF; CDR3 DNA: TGTGCCAGCAGGCCTGAGGGGGGAGCTAGCACAGATACGCAGTATTTT
D gene: TRBD2; clone size: .; J gene: TRBJ2-7; V gene: TRBV20-1; CDR3 protein: CSARGLAGPHEQYF; CDR3 DNA: TGCAGTGCTAGGGGACTAGCGGGACCCCACGAGCAGTACTTC
D gene: .; clone size: many; J gene: TRBJ1-2; V gene: TRBV30; CDR3 protein: CAWSAPRTGRNYGYTF; CDR3 DNA: TGTGCCTGGAGTGCCCCCCGGACGGGACGAAACTATGGCTACACCTTC
D gene: .; clone size: .; J gene: TRBJ2-2; V gene: TRBV15; CDR3 protein: CATSREAWATGELFF; CDR3 DNA: TGTGCCACCAGCAGAGAGGCCTGGGCCACCGGGGAGCTGTTTTTT
D gene: TRBD2; clone size: .; J gene: TRBJ2-5; V gene: TRBV29-1; CDR3 protein: CSVELGLAATQYF; CDR3 DNA: TGCAGCGTTGAGTTGGGACTAGCGGCCACCCAGTACTTC
D gene: .; clone size: few; J gene: TRBJ2-2; V gene: TRBV11-2; CDR3 protein: CASSLSYPGELFF; CDR3 DNA: TGTGCCAGCAGCTTAAGTTATCCCGGGGAGCTGTTTTTT
D gene: TRBD2; clone size: few; J gene: TRBJ2-7; V gene: TRBV20-1; CDR3 protein: CSAFGPGTSGTYEQYF; CDR3 DNA: TGCAGTGCTTTCGGACCCGGGACTAGCGGGACCTACGAGCAGTACTTC
D gene: .; clone size: .; J gene: TRBJ2-5; V gene: TRBV3-1; CDR3 protein: CASSHLTGPETQYF; CDR3 DNA: TGTGCCAGCAGCCATCTCACAGGGCCCGAGACCCAGTACTTC
D gene: .; clone size: .; J gene: TRBJ2-1; V gene: TRBV19; CDR3 protein: CASSGGRLSYNEQFF; CDR3 DNA: TGTGCCAGTAGTGGGGGCAGGCTCTCCTACAATGAGCAGTTCTTC
D gene: .; clone size: many; J gene: TRBJ2-2; V gene: TRBV6-2/TRBV6-3; CDR3 protein: CASRRRENTGELFF; CDR3 DNA: TGTGCCAGCAGAAGGAGGGAAAACACCGGGGAGCTGTTTTTT
D gene: TRBD1; clone size: few; J gene: TRBJ2-7; V gene: TRBV28; CDR3 protein: CASSSTGTGTYEQYF; CDR3 DNA: TGTGCCAGCAGTTCAACCGGGACAGGAACCTACGAGCAGTACTTC